These 5 T cell receptor beta chains came from one sample sequenced in a study of shared clonotypes between healthy human individuals. Naive CD8 cells were CD45RO-negative, positively selected for CCR7, excluding terminally differentiated effector memory CD45RA+ cells. The repertoire was sequenced with immunoSEQ multiplex PCR; TCRdb's copy has only in-frame clones and lacks some. This table has roughly 650,000 clones, around 96% appearing once. Sequencing input: naive CD8+ T cells sorted from blood. The receptors originated from a woman aged 25 to 39 in good health.

The rearrangement uses TRBV27 and TRBJ2-7; 7 bases are a match to TRBD1. The germline gives CDR1 MNHEY, CDR2 SMNVEV (reference sequence). The V and J ends lost 8 bases and 3 bases, in that order; junction bases with no gene match: 10. This CDR3 is built from 14 residues. The CDR3 DNA reads as TGTGCCAGCGGGAACAGGGGACCCTTCTACGAGCAGTACTTC. Translating gives CASGNRGPFYEQYF.

The rearrangement links TRBV4-1 to TRBJ2-3; D not resolved. Germline-derived CDR1 and CDR2 are MGHRA and YSYEKL. This CDR3 contains 13 residues. V lost 2 bases and J lost 4, with 7 bases in between. The CDR3 DNA is TGCGCCAGCAGCCAAAGAACGGCAGATACGCAGTATTTT. It is translated as CASSQRTADTQYF.

This clone was seen once. The gene calls are TRBV6-1 and TRBJ2-2; TRBD1 is a possible D gene (6 bases). Trimming took 3 bases from V and 2 from J, leaving 19 bases between them. The length of the CDR3 is 18 residues. Looked up from germline, CDR1 is MNHNS and CDR2 is SASEGT. The CDR3 sequence is CASSEDRTPTLNTGELFF. CDR3 DNA: TGTGCCAGCAGTGAGGACAGAACACCGACCCTAAACACCGGGGAGCTGTTTTTT.

This sequence joins TRBV6-1 and TRBJ2-7; D possibly uses TRBD1 or TRBD2 (6 bases each). The length of the CDR3 is 13 residues. Germline lookup yields CDR1 MNHNS and CDR2 SASEGT. V shed 5 bases and J shed 2 bases, with 10 bases lying between them. The CDR3 DNA follows: TGTGCCAGCAGTTGGGGGGCCACCTACGAGCAGTACTTC. Translation: CASSWGATYEQYF.

The chain links TRBV28 to TRBJ2-1; D not certain. V gave up 3 bases and J gave up 0 bases, with 6 bases separating them. CDR1 and CDR2 from the germline V gene are MDHEN and SYDVKM. The CDR3 consists of 14 residues. This CDR3 is CASSLTASYNEQFF. The CDR3 DNA is TGTGCCAGCAGTTTGACGGCCTCCTACAATGAGCAGTTCTTC.